These 6 T cell receptor beta chains came from one sample sequenced in a study of T-cell reconstitution after alpha-beta-depleted transplantation in children (dated by TCRdb to 2015 to 2016). The treatment or condition label for this specimen denotes: allogeneic hematopoietic cell transplantation with graft depleted of TCRalphabeta T cells and CD19 B cells. The library was prepared using PCR. The sequencing machine was an Illumina HiSeq 2500. TCR library preparation used molecular barcoding, with unique molecular identifiers applied to normalize quantification of the TCRbeta repertoire. Using fastp at Q25 and MiXCR, TCRdb reprocessed the public reads and kept productive beta chains. Entries that share a CDR3 protein sequence are merged under the most common genes and DNA. The sample table contains about 460,000 distinct CDR3 sequences; only one count was recorded for over 10% of them. In total, the top ten clones hold about 15% of the sample.

The specimen was PBMCs, mostly from graft donor cells, collected 180 days after TCRalphabeta/CD19-depleted stem cell transplant. The receptor set was obtained from a female patient aged 2-15 years who had a stem cell transplant for aplastic anemia, so the T cells may come from the graft donor.

This clonotype was seen repeatedly, ten times or more. The genes are TRBV5-4 and TRBJ1-1; a weak D match, TRBD1 (6 bases). The CDR3 contains 12 residues. With 10 bases removed from V and 8 bases from J, the gap between germline ends came to 18 bases. Germline V CDR1 and CDR2: SGHNT, YYREEE (reference sequence). In DNA, the CDR3 is TGTGCCGTATCACAGGGATCAGCCGAAGCTTTCTTT. Translation gives CAVSQGSAEAFF. Looking up the rest from reference TRBV5-4 and TRBJ1-1 gives the full variable domain: ETGVTQSPTHLIKTRGQQVTLRCSSQSGHNTVSWYQQALGQGPQFIFQYYREEENGRGNFPPRFSGLQFPNYSSELNVNALELDDSALYLCAVSQGSAEAFFGQGTRLTVV.

This clonotype was counted only a few times. CDR3 in DNA: TGCGCCAGCAGCCTGCATAATTCTGGCACAGATACGCAGTATTTT. It is translated as CASSLHNSGTDTQYF. The gene calls are TRBV4-3 and TRBJ2-3; D is ambiguous. This CDR3 region has 15 residues. Trimming removed 4 bases from V and 1 base from J, with 12 bases in between. CDR1 is LGHNA and CDR2 is YSLEER in the germline V gene.

The rearrangement joins TRBV28 to TRBJ1-1, with no clear D. V dropped 3 bases and J dropped 4 bases, with 15 bases sitting between them. CDR3 size: 15 residues. Germline loops: CDR1 MDHEN, CDR2 SYDVKM. CDR3 in amino acids: CASSFAGQACTEAFF. The DNA for the CDR3 is TGTGCCAGCAGTTTCGCAGGCCAAGCGTGCACTGAAGCTTTCTTT.

This rearrangement joins TRBV6-5 to TRBJ1-1, with D maybe TRBD1 (6 bases). The CDR3 covers 13 residues. Between the trimmed V and J ends, which lost 2 bases and 6 bases, there was a span of 10 bases. Germline V gene data show CDR1 as MNHEY and CDR2 as SVGAGI. The CDR3 loop is CASSYRGFAEAFF. The CDR3, as DNA: TGTGCCAGCAGTTACAGGGGGTTCGCTGAAGCTTTCTTT.

In this sample, this clonotype turned up a few times. The chain links TRBV11-2 to TRBJ1-6; weak D call: TRBD1 (5 bases). The CDR3 length is 13 residues. V was shortened by 5 bases and J by 8 bases, with 10 bases between the two germline ends. The germline V gene encodes CDR1 SGHAT and CDR2 FQNNGV. For the CDR3, the DNA is TGTGCCAGCAGCGCGACGGGGGATTCACCCCTCCACTTT. This gives the protein CASSATGDSPLHF.

This clonotype was seen repeatedly, ten times or more. The chain is built from TRBV28 and TRBJ2-5, with TRBD2 matching 8 bases. This CDR3 is built from 14 residues. Germline CDR1 reads MDHEN; CDR2 reads SYDVKM. The trim removed 3 bases at V and 4 bases at J, leaving 4 bases unmatched. The CDR3: CASSLRAGGETQYF. The CDR3 coding sequence is TGTGCCAGCAGTTTGAGGGCGGGGGGAGAGACCCAGTACTTC.